This T cell receptor (beta chain) was obtained from a study of blood T cell repertoires in COVID-19. Profiled with immunoSEQ multiplex PCR; TCRdb holds only in-frame clones, not every one. The sample has some 120,000 clones, approximately 74% seen once; the top ten hold approximately 5.7%. V lost 1 base and J 4 bases, leaving 10 bases between the germline ends. CDR1 is LGHNA and CDR2 is YNFKEQ in the germline V gene. CDR3 length: 14 residues. The source of this sequence is a man aged 55 to 70 with acute or convalescent COVID-19. The rearrangement joins TRBV4-2 to TRBJ1-2; possibly TRBD1 for D (6 bases). Sequencing was done on a sample of peripheral blood. The CDR3 DNA follows: TGTGCCAGCAGCCAAGTAACAGGGACCTATGGCTACACCTTC. Protein product: CASSQVTGTYGYTF.